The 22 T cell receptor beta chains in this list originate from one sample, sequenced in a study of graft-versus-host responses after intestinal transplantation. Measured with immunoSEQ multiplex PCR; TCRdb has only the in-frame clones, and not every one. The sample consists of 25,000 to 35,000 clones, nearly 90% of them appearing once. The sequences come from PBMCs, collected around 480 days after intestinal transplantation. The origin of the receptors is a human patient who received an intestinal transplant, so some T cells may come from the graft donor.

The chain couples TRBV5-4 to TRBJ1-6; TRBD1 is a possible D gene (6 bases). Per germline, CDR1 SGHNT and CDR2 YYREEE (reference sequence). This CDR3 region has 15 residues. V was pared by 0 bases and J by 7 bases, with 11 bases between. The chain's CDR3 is CASSLEGGSNSPLHF. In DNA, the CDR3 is TGTGCCAGCAGCTTGGAGGGGGGTTCAAATTCACCCCTCCACTTT.

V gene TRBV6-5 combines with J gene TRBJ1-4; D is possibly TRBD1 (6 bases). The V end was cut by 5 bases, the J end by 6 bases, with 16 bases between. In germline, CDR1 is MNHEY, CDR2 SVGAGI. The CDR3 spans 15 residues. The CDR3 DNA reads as TGTGCCAGCAGTGTACAGGGTAGGCGAGATGAAAAACTGTTTTTT. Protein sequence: CASSVQGRRDEKLFF.

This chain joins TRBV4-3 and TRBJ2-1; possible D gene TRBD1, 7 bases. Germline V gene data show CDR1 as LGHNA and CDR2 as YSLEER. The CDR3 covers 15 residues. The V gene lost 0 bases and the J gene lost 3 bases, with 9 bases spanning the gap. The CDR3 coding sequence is TGCGCCAGCAGCCAAGACAGGGGGGACTACAATGAGCAGTTCTTC. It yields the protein CASSQDRGDYNEQFF.

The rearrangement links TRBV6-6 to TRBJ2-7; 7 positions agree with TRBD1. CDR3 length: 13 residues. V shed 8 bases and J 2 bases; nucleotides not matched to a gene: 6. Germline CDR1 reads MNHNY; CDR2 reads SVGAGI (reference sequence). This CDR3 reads CASEGTETYEQYF. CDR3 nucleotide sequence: TGTGCCAGCGAAGGGACAGAGACCTACGAGCAGTACTTC.

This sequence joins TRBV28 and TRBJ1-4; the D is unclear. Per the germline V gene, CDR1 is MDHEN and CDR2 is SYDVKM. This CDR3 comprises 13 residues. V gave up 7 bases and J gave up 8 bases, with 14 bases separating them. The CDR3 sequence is CASTRRSSEKLFF. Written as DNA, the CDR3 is TGTGCCAGCACCAGGCGCTCATCGGAAAAACTGTTTTTT.

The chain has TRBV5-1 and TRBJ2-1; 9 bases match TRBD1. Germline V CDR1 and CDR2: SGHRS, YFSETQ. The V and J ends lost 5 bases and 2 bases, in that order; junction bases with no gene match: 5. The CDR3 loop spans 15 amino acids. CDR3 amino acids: CASRGGQGPYNEQFF. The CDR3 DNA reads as TGCGCCAGCAGGGGGGGACAGGGCCCCTACAATGAGCAGTTCTTC.

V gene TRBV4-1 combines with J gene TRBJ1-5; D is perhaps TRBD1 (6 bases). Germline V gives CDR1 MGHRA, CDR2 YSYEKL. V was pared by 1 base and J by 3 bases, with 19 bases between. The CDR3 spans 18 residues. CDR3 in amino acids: CASSQVDPWGGANQPQHF. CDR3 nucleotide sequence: TGCGCCAGCAGCCAAGTGGACCCCTGGGGGGGGGCCAATCAGCCCCAGCATTTT.

Written as DNA, the CDR3 is TGTGCCAGCAGTGCCCCGTGGAGTCAGGGGGCGCGGAGCACTGAAGCTTTCTTT. This sequence encodes CASSAPWSQGARSTEAFF. The chain employs TRBV2 and TRBJ1-1; 8 nucleotides match TRBD1. V shed 4 bases, J shed 4 bases, and the junction held 17 bases outside the gene matches. The germline CDR1 and CDR2 sequences are SNHLY and FYNNEI. The CDR3 spans 18 residues.

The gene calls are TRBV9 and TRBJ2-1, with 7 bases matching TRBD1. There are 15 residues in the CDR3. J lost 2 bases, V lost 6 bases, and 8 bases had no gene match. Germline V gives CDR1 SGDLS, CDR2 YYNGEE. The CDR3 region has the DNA TGTGCCAGCACCATAGGGGGACAGCCCTACAATGAGCAGTTCTTC. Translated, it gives CASTIGGQPYNEQFF.

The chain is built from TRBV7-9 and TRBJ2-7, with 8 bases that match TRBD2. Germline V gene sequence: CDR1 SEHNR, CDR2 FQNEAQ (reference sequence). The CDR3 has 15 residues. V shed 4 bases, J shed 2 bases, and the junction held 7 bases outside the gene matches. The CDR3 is CASSSDGLAAYEQYF. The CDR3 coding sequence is TGTGCCAGCAGCTCAGACGGACTAGCTGCCTACGAGCAGTACTTC.

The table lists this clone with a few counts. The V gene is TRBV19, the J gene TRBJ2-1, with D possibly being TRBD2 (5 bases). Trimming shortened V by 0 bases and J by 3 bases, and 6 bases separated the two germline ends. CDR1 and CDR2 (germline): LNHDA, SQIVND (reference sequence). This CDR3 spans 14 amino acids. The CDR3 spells CASSIDRDYNEQFF. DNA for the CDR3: TGTGCCAGTAGTATAGATCGGGACTACAATGAGCAGTTCTTC.

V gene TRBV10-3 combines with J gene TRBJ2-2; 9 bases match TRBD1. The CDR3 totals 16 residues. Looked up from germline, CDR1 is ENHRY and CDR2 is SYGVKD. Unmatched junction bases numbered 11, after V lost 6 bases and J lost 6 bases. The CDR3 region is CAIRPAGTGSAGELFF. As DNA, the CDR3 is TGTGCCATCAGACCGGCCGGGACAGGGAGCGCCGGGGAGCTGTTTTTT.

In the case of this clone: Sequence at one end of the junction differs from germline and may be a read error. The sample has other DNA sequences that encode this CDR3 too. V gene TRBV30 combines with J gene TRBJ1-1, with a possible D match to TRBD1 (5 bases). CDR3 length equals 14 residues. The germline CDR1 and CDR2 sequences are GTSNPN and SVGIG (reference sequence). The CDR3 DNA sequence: TGTGCCTGCAGCTTGGACACCTTGAACACCGAAGCCTTCTTT. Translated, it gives CACSLDTLNTEAFF.

This CDR3 is CASRPGGQGVEQYF. CDR3 in DNA: TGTGCCAGCAGGCCGGGGGGACAGGGGGTCGAGCAGTACTTC. V and J are TRBV7-9 and TRBJ2-7; 11 nucleotides agree with TRBD1. V was clipped by 6 bases and J by 6 bases; unmatched bases: 7. Germline-derived CDR1 and CDR2 are SEHNR and FQNEAQ (reference sequence). The CDR3 spans 14 residues.

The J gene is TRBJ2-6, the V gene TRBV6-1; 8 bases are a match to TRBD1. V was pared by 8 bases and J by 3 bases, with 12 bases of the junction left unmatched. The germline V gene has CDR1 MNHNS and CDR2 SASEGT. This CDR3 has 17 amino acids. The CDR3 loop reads CASRVGQGARGANVLTF. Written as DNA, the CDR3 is TGTGCCAGCCGTGTGGGGCAGGGGGCTCGTGGGGCCAACGTCCTGACTTTC.

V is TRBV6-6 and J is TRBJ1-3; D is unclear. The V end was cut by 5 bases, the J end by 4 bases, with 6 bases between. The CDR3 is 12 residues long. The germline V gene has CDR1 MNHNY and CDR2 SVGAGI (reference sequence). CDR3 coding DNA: TGTGCCAGCAGTCCGATGGGAAACACCATATATTTT. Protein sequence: CASSPMGNTIYF.

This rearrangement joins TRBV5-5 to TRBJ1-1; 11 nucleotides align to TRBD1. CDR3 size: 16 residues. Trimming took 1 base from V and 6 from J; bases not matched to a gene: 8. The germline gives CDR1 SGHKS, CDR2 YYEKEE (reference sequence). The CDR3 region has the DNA TGTGCCAGCAGCTTGAGGGGACAGGGGGTTTTAGCTGAAGCTTTCTTT. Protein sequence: CASSLRGQGVLAEAFF.

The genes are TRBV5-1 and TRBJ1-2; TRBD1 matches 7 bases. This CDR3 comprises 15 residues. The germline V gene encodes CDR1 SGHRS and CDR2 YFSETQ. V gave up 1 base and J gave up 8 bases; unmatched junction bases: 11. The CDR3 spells CASSLSGTGAGGYTF. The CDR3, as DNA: TGCGCCAGCAGCTTGAGTGGTACAGGGGCCGGGGGCTACACCTTC.

This CDR3 reads CASSSDSRSYNEQFF. The CDR3 nucleotides read TGTGCCAGCAGCTCCGACTCGCGGTCCTACAATGAGCAGTTCTTC. The chain uses TRBV7-2 and TRBJ2-1, with no clear D. Trimming left V 4 bases short and J 1 base short, with 11 bases between. This CDR3 contains 15 residues. Germline V gene lookup returns CDR1 SGHTA and CDR2 FQGNSA.

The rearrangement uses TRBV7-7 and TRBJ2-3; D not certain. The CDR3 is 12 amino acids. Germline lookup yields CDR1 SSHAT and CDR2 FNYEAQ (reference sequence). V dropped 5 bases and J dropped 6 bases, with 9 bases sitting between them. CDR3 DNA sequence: TGTGCCAGCAGCGACCTAGATGATACGCAGTATTTT. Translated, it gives CASSDLDDTQYF.

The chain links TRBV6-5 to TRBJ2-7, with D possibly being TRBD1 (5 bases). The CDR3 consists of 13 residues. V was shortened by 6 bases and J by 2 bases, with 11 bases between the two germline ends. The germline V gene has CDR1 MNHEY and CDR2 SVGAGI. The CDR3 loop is CASSPGPAYEQYF. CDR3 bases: TGTGCCAGCAGCCCAGGGCCTGCCTACGAGCAGTACTTC.

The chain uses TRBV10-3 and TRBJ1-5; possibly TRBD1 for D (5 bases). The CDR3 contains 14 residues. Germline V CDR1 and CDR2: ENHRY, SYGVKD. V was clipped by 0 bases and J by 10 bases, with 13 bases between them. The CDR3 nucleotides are TGTGCCATCAGTGAGTCTCCAGGGCTGAGCCCCCAGCATTTT. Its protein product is CAISESPGLSPQHF.